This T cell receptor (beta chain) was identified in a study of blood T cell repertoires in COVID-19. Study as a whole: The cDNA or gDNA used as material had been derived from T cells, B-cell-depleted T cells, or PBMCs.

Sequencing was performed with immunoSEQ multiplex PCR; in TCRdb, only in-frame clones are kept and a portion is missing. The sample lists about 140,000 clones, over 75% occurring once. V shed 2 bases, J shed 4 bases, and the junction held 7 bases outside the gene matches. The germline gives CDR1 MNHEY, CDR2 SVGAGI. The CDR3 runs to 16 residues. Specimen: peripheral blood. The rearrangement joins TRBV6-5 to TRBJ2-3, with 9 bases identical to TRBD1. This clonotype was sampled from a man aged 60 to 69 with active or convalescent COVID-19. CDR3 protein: CASSYAPGQGADTQYF. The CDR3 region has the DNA TGTGCCAGCAGTTACGCACCGGGACAGGGTGCAGATACGCAGTATTTT.